The clone carrying this T cell receptor beta chain was observed a handful of times. What it binds is not known. Assay used: immunoSEQ multiplex PCR; TCRdb lists only in-frame clones, some missing. The sample has fewer than 85,000 clones, 70% to 90% seen once. This CDR3 is built from 13 residues. The germline V gene has CDR1 SGHTA and CDR2 FQGTGA. Trimming removed 1 base from V and 6 bases from J, with 8 bases in between. This specimen belongs to a study of radiotherapy plus CTLA-4 blockade in lung cancer. The study's findings and limits: Reports identified early blood T cell clone dynamics, with interferon-beta, as the best response predictor. Radiotherapy with ipilimumab was followed by blood expansion of tumor-derived clones.

This chain uses TRBV7-3 with TRBJ2-3; D call uncertain. The sequencing used peripheral blood, collected from a patient treated with radiotherapy plus ipilimumab. This sequence originates from a human donor with non-small cell lung cancer who had stable disease on radiotherapy plus ipilimumab. The CDR3 spells CASSLKPKDTQYF. The CDR3 nucleotides read TGTGCCAGCAGCTTAAAGCCGAAGGATACGCAGTATTTT.